These 20 T cell receptor beta chains were sequenced from one sample in a study of T cells in Graves' hyperthyroidism and ophthalmopathy. The CDR3 regions of TCR beta were amplified from RNA transcripts. First-round RT-PCR with HTBI primers amplified the TCR CDR3 region. One entry per CDR3 protein, called by TCRdb with MiXCR from the multiplex PCR reads. The sample consists of about 530,000 distinct CDR3 sequences, approximately 17% of them appearing once. Sequenced input: blood. These TCRs come from a woman younger than 35 with Graves' ophthalmopathy.

Concerning this clonotype itself: A single base separates this from a much larger clone, so it may be a read error. The V gene is TRBV7-2, the J gene TRBJ1-2; D might be TRBD1 (6 bases). The CDR3 extends over 15 amino acids. CDR1 is SGHTA, CDR2 FQGNSA, per germline. Written as DNA, the CDR3 is TGTGCCAGCAGCTTAGACAGGGCTGGTGGATATGACTACACCTTC. As protein: CASSLDRAGGYDYTF.

This clonotype was seen only a few times. A read error may explain this, as a much larger clone is one base away. The gene calls are TRBV7-9 and TRBJ2-7, with 14 bases that match TRBD2. Germline V gene lookup returns CDR1 SEHNR and CDR2 FQNEAQ (reference sequence). The CDR3 length is 16 residues. The J segment lost 7 bases and the V segment lost 5 bases, leaving 10 bases of the junction unmatched. The CDR3 protein is CASSRGLAGGSHEQYF. CDR3 DNA: TGTGCCAGCAGCCGTGGACTAGCGGGAGGATCACATGAGCAGTACTTC.

As to this clonotype: Given a much more abundant clone one base away, this may be a read error. The J gene is TRBJ1-2, the V gene TRBV2; D uncertain. CDR1 SNHLY and CDR2 FYNNEI come from the germline V gene. Trimming pared 3 bases from V and 5 bases from J, leaving 13 bases between. The CDR3 spans 14 residues. CDR3 in amino acids: CASSEFWTVYGYTF. The DNA of the CDR3 is TGTGCCAGCAGTGAGTTTTGGACGGTTTATGGCTACACCTTC.

This clonotype was seen more than once but under ten times. The chain has TRBV15 and TRBJ2-5; D unclear. The CDR3 is 11 residues long. Between the trimmed V and J ends, which lost 3 bases and 4 bases, there was a span of 3 bases. Germline CDR1 LNHNV, CDR2 YYDKDF (reference sequence). In DNA, the CDR3 is TGTGCCACCAGCAGGGGAGAGACCCAGTACTTC. Translated: CATSRGETQYF.

This rearrangement joins TRBV18 to TRBJ2-2, with D perhaps assigned TRBD1 or TRBD2 (5 bases each). The V end lost 4 bases, the J end lost 3 bases, and 15 bases lay between the germline ends. CDR1 and CDR2 (germline): KGHSH, LQKENI. The CDR3 totals 16 residues. Here the CDR3 DNA reads TGTGCCAGCTCACGGGAACAGGTCGGGGACACCGGGGAGCTGTTTTTT. It specifies CASSREQVGDTGELFF.

The chain couples TRBV7-6 to TRBJ2-3; 15 nucleotides agree with TRBD2. CDR1 SGHVS and CDR2 FNYEAQ come from the germline V gene. The ends lost 5 bases at V and 6 bases at J; junction bases unmatched: 9. The CDR3 loop spans 17 amino acids. For the CDR3, the DNA is TGTGCCAGCAGCCAAGGACTAGCGGGAGGGCCGAAGGATACGCAGTATTTT. Protein sequence: CASSQGLAGGPKDTQYF.

This clonotype was counted at least ten times. V and J are TRBV4-1 and TRBJ2-1; D gene unclear. The V gene lost 0 bases and the J gene lost 10 bases, with 13 bases spanning the gap. The CDR3 has 14 residues. Germline-derived CDR1 and CDR2 are MGHRA and YSYEKL. The CDR3 protein is CASSQDFGTREQFF. In nucleotides, the CDR3 is TGCGCCAGCAGCCAAGATTTCGGAACACGGGAGCAGTTCTTC.

Many counts were recorded for this clonotype. J is TRBJ1-6 and V is TRBV28, with 8 bases that match TRBD1. After removal of 9 bases from V and 10 bases from J, the junction contained 2 bases not matched to a gene. This CDR3 is built from 11 residues. Germline V gene sequence: CDR1 MDHEN, CDR2 SYDVKM. The CDR3 loop is CASTGGSPLHF. CDR3 coding DNA: TGTGCCAGTACAGGGGGATCACCCCTCCACTTT.

Many counts were recorded for this clonotype. The chain carries TRBV5-1 and TRBJ2-7; D remains ambiguous. V lost 0 bases, J lost 0 bases, and 7 bases lay in between. Germline V lookup: CDR1 SGHRS, CDR2 YFSETQ. The CDR3 is 14 amino acids. The CDR3: CASSLVADSYEQYF. In nucleotides, the CDR3 is TGCGCCAGCAGCTTGGTTGCGGACTCCTACGAGCAGTACTTC. Looking up the rest from reference TRBV5-1 and TRBJ2-7 gives the full variable domain: KAGVTQTPRYLIKTRGQQVTLSCSPISGHRSVSWYQQTPGQGLQFLFEYFSETQRNKGNFPGRFSGRQFSNSRSEMNVSTLELGDSALYLCASSLVADSYEQYFGPGTRLTVT.

At least ten counts were recorded for this clonotype. The chain's CDR3 is CASSYEGTGELFF. As DNA, the CDR3 is TGTGCCAGCAGTTATGAAGGCACCGGGGAGCTGTTTTTT. The rearrangement uses TRBV6-2 or TRBV6-3 and TRBJ2-2; D remains unclear. This CDR3 has 13 residues. V gave up 3 bases and J gave up 4 bases, with 6 bases separating them. Germline CDR1 and CDR2: MNHEY and SVGEGT.

At least ten counts were recorded for this clonotype. The gene calls are TRBV18 and TRBJ2-1; 11 bases are shared with TRBD2. The V segment lost 4 bases and the J segment 6 bases; nucleotides outside the gene matches: 2. The germline gives CDR1 KGHSH, CDR2 LQKENI. The CDR3 spans 14 residues. The CDR3 region is CASSRLAGTNEQFF. CDR3 coding DNA: TGTGCCAGCTCACGACTAGCGGGGACCAATGAGCAGTTCTTC.

This clonotype occurred once. A junction boundary mismatches the germline segment, possibly from a read error. This chain joins TRBV18 and TRBJ1-4, with D perhaps TRBD1 (5 bases). The CDR3 contains 13 residues. Germline V lookup: CDR1 KGHSH, CDR2 LQKENI. The CDR3 region has the DNA TGTGCCAGCTCACCACATGCGGGGGAAAGACTGTTTTTT. Amino acid sequence: CASSPHAGERLFF.

This clonotype was recorded many times. In DNA form, the CDR3 reads TGTGCCAGCAGCTCTAGCGGGACCCATTCCTACGAGCAGTACTTC. Translated, it gives CASSSSGTHSYEQYF. The chain combines TRBV12-3 or TRBV12-4 with TRBJ2-7; 9 bases map to TRBD2. V was pared by 6 bases and J by 1 base, with 7 bases of the junction left unmatched. This CDR3 region has 15 residues.

This clonotype appeared many times. The chain's CDR3 is CSAPQNYNEQFF. The CDR3 bases are TGCAGTGCCCCCCAAAACTACAATGAGCAGTTCTTC. This sequence joins TRBV20-1 and TRBJ2-1; unclear D gene. V gave up 6 bases and J gave up 3 bases, with 9 bases separating them. The CDR3 runs 12 residues. CDR1 is DFQATT and CDR2 is SNEGSKA in the germline V gene (reference sequence).

This clonotype was detected ten times or more. The gene calls are TRBV28 and TRBJ2-3; D unclear. Germline V gives CDR1 MDHEN, CDR2 SYDVKM. Trimming took 3 bases from V and 0 from J, leaving 16 bases between them. This CDR3 is 17 amino acids long. CDR3: CASSFPGDPPSTDTQYF. The DNA for the CDR3 is TGTGCCAGCAGTTTCCCGGGCGATCCGCCTAGCACAGATACGCAGTATTTT. Supplemented by reference TRBV28 and TRBJ2-3, the full variable domain reads DVKVTQSSRYLVKRTGEKVFLECVQDMDHENMFWYRQDPGLGLRLIYFSYDVKMKEKGDIPEGYSVSREKKERFSLILESASTNQTSMYLCASSFPGDPPSTDTQYFGPGTRLTVL.

This clonotype was recorded at least ten times. The rearrangement uses TRBV6-5 and TRBJ1-2, with D possibly being TRBD1 (5 bases). Trimming stripped 2 bases from V and 4 bases from J, with 8 bases between. The germline CDR1 and CDR2 sequences are MNHEY and SVGAGI. This CDR3 is built from 13 residues. CDR3 DNA: TGTGCCAGCAGTTACCAGGGAGGCTATGGCTACACCTTC. Translation gives CASSYQGGYGYTF.

Turning to this clonotype: A much larger clone differs from this one at a single base, so this may be a read error. Here the CDR3 omits its conserved ending phenylalanine or tryptophan, so a read error is the likely source. The chain uses TRBV7-2 and TRBJ1-5; D is unclear. The germline V gene has CDR1 SGHTA and CDR2 FQGNSA. V was pared by 0 bases and J by 8 bases, with 5 bases between. The CDR3 totals 12 residues. DNA of the CDR3: TGTGCCAGCAGCTTAGCGGGGAAGCCCCAGCATCTT. This gives the protein CASSLAGKPQHL.

This clonotype has a count of ten or more. The V and J genes are TRBV7-2 and TRBJ1-4; 7 bases fit TRBD1. There are 15 residues in the CDR3. Germline V gene lookup returns CDR1 SGHTA and CDR2 FQGNSA. With V trimmed by 4 bases and J by 7 bases, 9 bases remained unmatched. CDR3 in DNA: TGTGCCAGCAGCTCAACAGGGGCGGAAGGTGAAAAACTGTTTTTT. Protein: CASSSTGAEGEKLFF.

This clonotype occurred once. At one boundary the junction diverges from the germline segment, which might be a read error. This chain links TRBV2 with TRBJ2-4; maybe TRBD1 (6 bases). The CDR3 extends over 16 amino acids. Germline lookup yields CDR1 SNHLY and CDR2 FYNNEI. Here the CDR3 reads CANSDTGTIAKNIQYF. In DNA, the CDR3 is TGTGCCAACAGTGATACAGGGACCATAGCCAAAAACATTCAGTACTTC.

This clonotype was seen a few times. The chain recombines TRBV19 with TRBJ1-4; D is unresolved. The germline V gene encodes CDR1 LNHDA and CDR2 SQIVND (reference sequence). The CDR3 contains 14 residues. V was cut by 6 bases and J by 2 bases, with 10 bases left in between. CDR3 nucleotide sequence: TGTGCCAGTAGGTTCCTGGTTACTAATGAAAAACTGTTTTTT. Protein product: CASRFLVTNEKLFF.